Presented here are 22 T cell receptor beta chains from one specimen sequenced in a study of blood T cell repertoires in COVID-19. Using immunoSEQ multiplex PCR, the repertoire was profiled, and TCRdb retains in-frame clones only, with some absent. The sample holds 150,000 to 200,000 clones, roughly 90% seen once. Sequences were obtained from peripheral blood. These receptor sequences come from a man in his fifties or sixties with acute or convalescent COVID-19.

This clone was detected only a few times. The CDR3 loop reads CSANLDFGYTF. CDR3 in DNA: TGCAGTGCTAACTTGGACTTTGGCTACACCTTC. This chain links TRBV20-1 with TRBJ1-2, with D hard to call. The ends were cut back, 4 bases at V and 7 bases at J, with 10 bases in the middle. CDR1 is DFQATT, CDR2 SNEGSKA, per germline (reference sequence). This CDR3 has 11 amino acids.

The genes are TRBV3-1 (or the pseudogene TRBV3-2) and TRBJ2-1; D is possibly TRBD1 (6 bases). Germline values: CDR1 LGHDT, CDR2 YNNKEL (reference sequence). This CDR3 comprises 16 residues. V gave up 3 bases and J gave up 7 bases, with 19 bases separating them. The CDR3 DNA reads TGTGCCAGCAGCCATGTCCCCGGGACAAATCTTAATGAGCAGTTCTTC. Its protein is CASSHVPGTNLNEQFF.

Comment on this clone: Germline is not matched at one junction end, which may reflect a read error. This chain connects TRBV29-1 to TRBJ2-7; a weak D match, TRBD2 (5 bases). From germline, CDR1 is SQVTM and CDR2 ANQGSEA. This CDR3 spans 14 amino acids. The CDR3 protein is CSVRRTGSSYEQYF. The CDR3 region has the DNA TGCAGCGTTCGCAGGACTGGGAGCTCCTACGAGCAGTACTTT.

The V and J genes are TRBV18 and TRBJ2-6; no clear D gene. This CDR3 has 18 residues. Germline loops: CDR1 KGHSH, CDR2 LQKENI. The V gene lost 2 bases and the J gene lost 0 bases, with 14 bases spanning the gap. CDR3 DNA sequence: TGTGCCAGCTCACCATTCGCAGACTTCCACTCTGGGGCCAACGTCCTGACTTTC. This codes for CASSPFADFHSGANVLTF.

The chain has TRBV21-1 and TRBJ2-6; TRBD1 is the table's D call, not checked against the DNA. TRBV21-1 is reported as a pseudogene. This CDR3 has 18 amino acids. The CDR3 spells CASSHHRVTNSGANVLTF. The CDR3 coding sequence is TGTGCCAGCAGTCACCACAGGGTAACCAACTCTGGGGCCAACGTCCTGACTTTC.

The chain recombines TRBV2 with TRBJ1-5; 10 nucleotides line up with TRBD1. Germline lookup yields CDR1 SNHLY and CDR2 FYNNEI. The CDR3 loop spans 16 amino acids. The ends lost 3 bases at V and 3 bases at J; junction bases unmatched: 5. Written as DNA, the CDR3 is TGTGCCAGCAGTGATTGGGGACAGGGGCTCAATCAGCCCCAGCATTTT. Protein sequence: CASSDWGQGLNQPQHF.

The V and J genes are TRBV11-2 and TRBJ1-2; D is ambiguous. The CDR3 loop spans 12 amino acids. The V end was cut by 7 bases, the J end by 7 bases, with 13 bases between. Germline CDR1 and CDR2: SGHAT and FQNNGV. CDR3 residues: CASTVYAAGYTF. The CDR3 coding sequence is TGTGCCAGCACCGTTTACGCGGCTGGCTACACCTTC.

The chain links TRBV19 to TRBJ2-4, with D possibly matching TRBD2 (6 bases). The CDR3 is made up of 14 amino acids. Trimming left V 3 bases short and J 13 bases short, with 19 bases between. Germline CDR1 is LNHDA and CDR2 is SQIVND (reference sequence). DNA of the CDR3: TGTGCCAGTAGTATGAGTGGGACTGGGTTTCGACAGTACTTC. Protein product: CASSMSGTGFRQYF.

This clone was detected a few times. The chain links TRBV5-1 to TRBJ1-1; TRBD1 matches at 7 bases. This CDR3 has 15 amino acids. The germline V gene has CDR1 SGHRS and CDR2 YFSETQ. V trimming: 2 bases; J trimming: 2 bases; junction bases outside the gene matches: 6. CDR3 DNA sequence: TGCGCCAGCAGCTTATGGGACAGAAAAAACACTGAAGCTTTCTTT. The encoded protein is CASSLWDRKNTEAFF.

The chain is built from TRBV5-1 and TRBJ2-1, with 8 bases aligning to TRBD1. CDR3 length equals 18 residues. The germline V gene encodes CDR1 SGHRS and CDR2 YFSETQ. Losses at the gene ends were 4 bases for V and 1 base for J; bases not matched to a gene: 13. The CDR3, as DNA: TGCGCCAGCAGCAACGGCAGGGGGCTTTGGGGGTCCTACAATGAGCAGTTCTTC. This sequence encodes CASSNGRGLWGSYNEQFF.

In its sample, this clone was seen a few times. The chain carries TRBV6-5 and TRBJ1-2; the D gene is possibly TRBD1 (5 bases). V was pared by 0 bases and J by 7 bases, with 12 bases between. This CDR3 contains 14 residues. Per the germline V gene, CDR1 is MNHEY and CDR2 is SVGAGI. Written as DNA, the CDR3 is TGTGCCAGCAGTTACTCGGGGGGAGCTGCTGGCTACACCTTC. This gives the protein CASSYSGGAAGYTF.

The chain is built from TRBV4-2 and TRBJ2-7; possibly TRBD2 for D (6 bases). Germline lookup yields CDR1 LGHNA and CDR2 YNFKEQ. V gave up 1 base and J gave up 0 bases, with 7 bases separating them. The CDR3 loop spans 14 amino acids. This chain's CDR3 is CASSQGGNSYEQYF. CDR3 bases: TGTGCCAGCAGCCAAGGCGGGAACTCCTACGAGCAGTACTTC.

The chain is built from TRBV5-8 and TRBJ1-1; 7 bases agree with TRBD1. Germline V gene sequence: CDR1 SGHTS, CDR2 YDEGEE. The CDR3 is 14 amino acids. The trim removed 2 bases at V and 1 base at J, leaving 2 bases unmatched. Here the CDR3 DNA reads TGTGCCAGCAGCTTTGACAGGGAGAACACTGAAGCTTTCTTT. It codes for CASSFDRENTEAFF.

This chain links TRBV2 with TRBJ1-6; D might be TRBD1 (5 bases). The germline V gene has CDR1 SNHLY and CDR2 FYNNEI. V lost 4 bases and J lost 6, with 10 bases in between. The CDR3 covers 14 residues. The CDR3 here is CASSGQTANSPLHF. DNA of the CDR3: TGTGCCAGCAGTGGACAGACGGCTAATTCACCCCTCCACTTT.

The V and J genes are TRBV6-5 and TRBJ2-1; tentatively, D is TRBD1 (6 bases). Germline V CDR1 and CDR2: MNHEY, SVGAGI. The CDR3 sequence is 13 residues long. Trimming cost V 7 bases and J 5 bases, with 12 bases left between them. The CDR3: CASKRTANNEQFF. CDR3 coding DNA: TGTGCCAGCAAGAGGACAGCAAACAATGAGCAGTTCTTC.

In nucleotides, the CDR3 is TGTGCCAGCAGACCCGGGACTGGGAGCAATCAGCCCCAGCATTTT. It translates to CASRPGTGSNQPQHF. The gene calls are TRBV2 and TRBJ1-5; D may be TRBD1 (5 bases). The germline V gene has CDR1 SNHLY and CDR2 FYNNEI. The V and J ends lost 6 bases and 1 base respectively, with 13 bases between them. The CDR3 has 15 amino acids.

The rearrangement joins TRBV29-1 to TRBJ2-1; no reliable D call. With 7 bases removed from V and 6 bases from J, the gap between germline ends came to 13 bases. The CDR3 extends over 12 amino acids. The V gene's germline CDR1 is SQVTM and CDR2 ANQGSEA. The CDR3 reads CSAAVFGNEQFF. The CDR3 DNA is TGCAGCGCTGCGGTTTTTGGCAATGAGCAGTTCTTC.

The V call is TRBV9, the J call TRBJ1-2; D not resolved. With 5 bases removed from V and 10 bases from J, the gap between germline ends came to 12 bases. This CDR3 has 11 amino acids. Germline lookup yields CDR1 SGDLS and CDR2 YYNGEE. CDR3: CASRGGIYYTF. CDR3 nucleotides: TGTGCCAGCAGAGGCGGGATCTACTACACCTTC. Full variable domain (rest looked up from reference TRBV9 and TRBJ1-2): DSGVTQTPKHLITATGQRVTLRCSPRSGDLSVYWYQQSLDQGLQFLIQYYNGEERAKGNILERFSAQQFPDLHSELNLSSLELGDSALYFCASRGGIYYTFGSGTRLTVV.

This chain uses TRBV30 with TRBJ2-7; 8 nucleotides agree with TRBD2. The V and J ends lost 2 bases and 5 bases, in that order; junction bases with no gene match: 5. The CDR3 is 13 residues long. Per germline, CDR1 GTSNPN and CDR2 SVGIG (reference sequence). The DNA of the CDR3 is TGTGCCTGGAGTTCCGGGGGGGGCCACGAGCAGTACTTC. This codes for CAWSSGGGHEQYF.

This sequence joins TRBV2 and TRBJ2-3, with TRBD1 as a possible D gene (6 bases). V lost 6 bases, J lost 0 bases, and 13 bases lay in between. There are 15 residues in the CDR3. Germline V gene sequence: CDR1 SNHLY, CDR2 FYNNEI. DNA for the CDR3: TGTGCCAGCAGGGAGACAGGATCTAGCACAGATACGCAGTATTTT. Its protein product is CASRETGSSTDTQYF. Drawing the rest from reference TRBV2 and TRBJ2-3, the complete variable domain is EPEVTQTPSHQVTQMGQEVILRCVPISNHLYFYWYRQILGQKVEFLVSFYNNEISEKSEIFDDQFSVERPDGSNFTLKIRSTKLEDSAMYFCASRETGSSTDTQYFGPGTRLTVL.

The V gene is TRBV27, the J gene TRBJ1-6; no definite D call. This CDR3 has 15 residues. The V gene lost 8 bases and the J gene lost 2 bases, with 13 bases spanning the gap. Germline V gene sequence: CDR1 MNHEY, CDR2 SMNVEV (reference sequence). The CDR3 spells CASSNRQAYNSPLHF. The CDR3 nucleotides read TGTGCCAGCTCAAATAGGCAGGCCTATAATTCACCCCTCCACTTT.

The gene calls are TRBV10-3 and TRBJ2-7; no clear D gene. Per germline, CDR1 ENHRY and CDR2 SYGVKD. Trimming removed 0 bases from V and 3 bases from J, with 6 bases in between. This CDR3 is 13 amino acids long. The CDR3 protein is CAISESGRYEQYF. CDR3 DNA sequence: TGTGCCATCAGTGAGTCGGGCCGCTACGAGCAGTACTTC.